What follows is one T cell receptor beta chain and its context. Antigen specificity is unknown. The data originate from a study of T-cell memory formation after mild COVID-19. Study-wide results and limits: Mostly located in CM and EM were contracting CD4+ clones, with contracting CD8+ clones located in EMRA. The finding that pre-infection memory included some responding clones suggested that cross-reactive memory joined. Nothing confirmed that second-wave clones peaking on day 37 were specific for SARS-CoV-2.

Using constant-segment primers, 5'RACE produced TCR alpha and TCR beta cDNA libraries carrying sample barcodes and UMIs. One entry per CDR3 protein, called by TCRdb with MiXCR from the 5' RACE reads. Here the sample spans approximately 260,000 distinct CDR3 sequences, around 17% being singletons. The V end was cut by 4 bases, the J end by 6 bases, with 10 bases between. CDR1 and CDR2 (germline): SGHTS, YDEGEE. The CDR3 is 13 amino acids. The chain is built from TRBV5-8 and TRBJ2-2; D remains ambiguous. Input material: PBMCs or a T cell subset sorted from them (not recorded which). The TCR originated in a young man who had mild COVID-19 (a few samples of this study predate the infection). Cell type and time point are not known. This CDR3 is CASSPRPAGELFF. In DNA, the CDR3 is TGTGCCAGCAGCCCCAGACCGGCCGGGGAGCTGTTTTTT.